This record looks at one T cell receptor beta chain sequence and its context. This sample is drawn from a study of shared T cell receptors in the human thymus. Sequencing was performed with immunoSEQ multiplex PCR; in TCRdb, only in-frame clones are kept and a portion is missing. Of approximately 490,000 clones in the sample, 70% to 80% were seen once. The CDR3 consists of 15 residues. V lost 5 bases and J lost 3, with 17 bases in between. Per the germline V gene, CDR1 is SGHAT and CDR2 is FQNNGV. This sample was shared with a second study, whose subject was human thymus T cells. This second study notes: Obtained as resections during corrective heart surgery, the thymus tissue was then studied. Thymic and blood repertoires seemed to show skewed V and J gene use. The related literature has documented a marked overlap of thymic repertoires among unrelated individuals.

The chain is built from TRBV11-2 and TRBJ2-7; D is possibly TRBD1 (6 bases). This TCR derives from a boy under two years old with a congenital heart defect. The sequencing sample was made of thymocytes. The CDR3 DNA reads TGTGCCAGCAGCCATATCACAGGGAACTTCTACGAGCAGTACTTC. Its protein is CASSHITGNFYEQYF. The whole variable domain, remainder taken from reference TRBV11-2 and TRBJ2-7, is EAGVAQSPRYKIIEKRQSVAFWCNPISGHATLYWYQQILGQGPKLLIQFQNNGVVDDSQLPKDRFSAERLKGVDSTLKIQPAKLEDSAVYLCASSHITGNFYEQYFGPGTRLTVT.